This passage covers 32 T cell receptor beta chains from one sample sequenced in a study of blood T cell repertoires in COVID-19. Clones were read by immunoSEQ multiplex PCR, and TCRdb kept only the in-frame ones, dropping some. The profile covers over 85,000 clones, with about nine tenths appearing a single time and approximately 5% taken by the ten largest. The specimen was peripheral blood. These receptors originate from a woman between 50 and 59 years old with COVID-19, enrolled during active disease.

The CDR3 DNA is TGTGCCAGCAGCCAAGAATTGGGGCCTTACTACGAGCAGTACTTC. Translated, it gives CASSQELGPYYEQYF. V and J are TRBV3-1 (or the pseudogene TRBV3-2) and TRBJ2-7, with D perhaps TRBD1 (5 bases). Germline V gene lookup returns CDR1 LGHDT and CDR2 YNNKEL (reference sequence). This CDR3 has 15 residues. Trimming cost V 0 bases and J 3 bases, with 12 bases left between them.

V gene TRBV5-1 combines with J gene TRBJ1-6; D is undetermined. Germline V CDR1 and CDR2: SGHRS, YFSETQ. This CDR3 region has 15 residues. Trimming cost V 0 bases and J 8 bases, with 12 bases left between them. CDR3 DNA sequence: TGCGCCAGCAGCTTGGTTCCAGGCCCCGATTCACCCCTCCACTTT. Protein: CASSLVPGPDSPLHF.

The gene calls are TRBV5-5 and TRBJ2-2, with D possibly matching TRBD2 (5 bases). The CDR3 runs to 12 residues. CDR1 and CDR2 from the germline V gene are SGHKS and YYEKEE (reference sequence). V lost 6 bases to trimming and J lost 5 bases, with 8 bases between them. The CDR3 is CASNGVTGELFF. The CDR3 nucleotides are TGTGCCAGCAACGGGGTTACCGGGGAGCTGTTTTTT.

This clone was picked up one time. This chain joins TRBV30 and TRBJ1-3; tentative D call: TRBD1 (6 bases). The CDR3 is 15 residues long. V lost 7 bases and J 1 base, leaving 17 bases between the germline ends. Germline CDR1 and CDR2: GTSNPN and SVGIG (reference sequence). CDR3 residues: CALIPGQGSGNTIYF. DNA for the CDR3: TGTGCCTTAATTCCGGGACAAGGGTCTGGAAACACCATATATTTT.

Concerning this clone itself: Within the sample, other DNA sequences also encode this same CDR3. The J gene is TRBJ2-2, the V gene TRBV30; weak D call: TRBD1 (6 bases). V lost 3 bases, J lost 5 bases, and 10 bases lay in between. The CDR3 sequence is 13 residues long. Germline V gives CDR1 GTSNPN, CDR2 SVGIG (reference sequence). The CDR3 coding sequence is TGTGCCTGGAGCTCACAGGGTACCGGGGAGCTGTTTTTT. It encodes CAWSSQGTGELFF.

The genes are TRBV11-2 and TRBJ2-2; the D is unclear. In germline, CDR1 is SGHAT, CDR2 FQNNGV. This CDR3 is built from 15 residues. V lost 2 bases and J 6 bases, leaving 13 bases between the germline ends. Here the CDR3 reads CASSLNSLSSGELFF. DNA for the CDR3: TGTGCCAGCAGCTTAAACAGCCTCTCATCCGGGGAGCTGTTTTTT.

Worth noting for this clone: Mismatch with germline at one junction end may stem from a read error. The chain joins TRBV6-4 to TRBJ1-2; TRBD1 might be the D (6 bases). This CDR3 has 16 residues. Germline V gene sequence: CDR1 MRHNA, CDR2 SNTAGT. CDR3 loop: CASSDSITGTKYGYTF. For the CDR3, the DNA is TGTGCCAGCAGTGACTCGATTACAGGGACTAAGTATGGCTACACCTTC.

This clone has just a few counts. This CDR3 is CASQLGGMHQPQHF. In nucleotides, the CDR3 is TGTGCCAGCCAACTGGGGGGGATGCATCAGCCCCAGCATTTT. The V and J genes are TRBV28 and TRBJ1-5; a possible D gene is TRBD1 (5 bases). The germline V gene encodes CDR1 MDHEN and CDR2 SYDVKM. The CDR3 loop spans 14 amino acids. V lost 8 bases to trimming and J lost 5 bases, with 16 bases between them.

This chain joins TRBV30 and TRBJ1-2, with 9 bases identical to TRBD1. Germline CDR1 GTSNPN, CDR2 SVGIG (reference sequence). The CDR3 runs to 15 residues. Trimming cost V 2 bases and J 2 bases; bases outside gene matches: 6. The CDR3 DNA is TGTGCCTGGAGTCTGACGGGACAGGGCAACTATGGCTACACCTTC. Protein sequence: CAWSLTGQGNYGYTF.

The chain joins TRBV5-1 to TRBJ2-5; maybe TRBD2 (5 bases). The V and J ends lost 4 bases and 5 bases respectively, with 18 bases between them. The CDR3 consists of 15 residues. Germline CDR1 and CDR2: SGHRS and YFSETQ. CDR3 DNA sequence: TGCGCCAGCAGCCTCGGGAACCCTATTCGGGAGACCCAGTACTTC. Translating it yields CASSLGNPIRETQYF.

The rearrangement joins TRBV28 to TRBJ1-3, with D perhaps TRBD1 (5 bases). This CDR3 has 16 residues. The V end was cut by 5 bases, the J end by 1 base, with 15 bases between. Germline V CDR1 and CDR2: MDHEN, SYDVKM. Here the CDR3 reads CASSGSGGRSGNTIYF. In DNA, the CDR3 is TGTGCCAGCAGTGGATCCGGGGGGAGGTCTGGAAACACCATATATTTT.

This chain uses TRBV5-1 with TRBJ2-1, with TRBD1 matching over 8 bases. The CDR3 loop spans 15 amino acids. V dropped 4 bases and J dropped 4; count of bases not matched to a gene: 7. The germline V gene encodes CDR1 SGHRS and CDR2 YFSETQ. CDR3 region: CASSTGQGPYNEQFF. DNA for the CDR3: TGCGCCAGCAGCACCGGACAGGGACCTTACAATGAGCAGTTCTTC.

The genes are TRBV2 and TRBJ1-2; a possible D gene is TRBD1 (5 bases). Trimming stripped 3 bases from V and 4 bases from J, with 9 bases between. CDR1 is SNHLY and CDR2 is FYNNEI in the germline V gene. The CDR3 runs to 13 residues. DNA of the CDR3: TGTGCCAGCAGTGAGCTGGGACTCTATGGCTACACCTTC. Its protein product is CASSELGLYGYTF.

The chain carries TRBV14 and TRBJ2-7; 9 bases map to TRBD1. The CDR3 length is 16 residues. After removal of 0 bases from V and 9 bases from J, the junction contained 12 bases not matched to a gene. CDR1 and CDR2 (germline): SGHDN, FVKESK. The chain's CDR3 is CASSQEWAGTGSVQYF. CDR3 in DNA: TGTGCCAGCAGCCAAGAGTGGGCTGGGACAGGGTCTGTGCAGTACTTC.

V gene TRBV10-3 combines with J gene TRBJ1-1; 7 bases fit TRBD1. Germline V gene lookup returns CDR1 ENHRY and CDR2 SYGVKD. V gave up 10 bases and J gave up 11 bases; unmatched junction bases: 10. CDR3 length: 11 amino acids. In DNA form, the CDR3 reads TGTGCCACCGGGTCAGGGGGGTTTGCTTTCTTT. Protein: CATGSGGFAFF.

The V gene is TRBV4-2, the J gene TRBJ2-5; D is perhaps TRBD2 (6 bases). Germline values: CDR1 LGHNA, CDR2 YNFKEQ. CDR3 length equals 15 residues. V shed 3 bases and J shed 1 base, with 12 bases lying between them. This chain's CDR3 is CASSQNRDSQETQYF. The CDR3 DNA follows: TGTGCCAGCAGCCAGAACCGGGACTCCCAAGAGACCCAGTACTTC.

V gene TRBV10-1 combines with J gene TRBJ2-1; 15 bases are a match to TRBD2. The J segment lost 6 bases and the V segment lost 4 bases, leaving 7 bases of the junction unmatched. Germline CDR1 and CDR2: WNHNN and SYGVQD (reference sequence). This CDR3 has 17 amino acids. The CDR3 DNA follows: TGCGCCAGCAGTGTGGGACTAGCGGGGGGCCAGGGCAATGAGCAGTTCTTC. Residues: CASSVGLAGGQGNEQFF.

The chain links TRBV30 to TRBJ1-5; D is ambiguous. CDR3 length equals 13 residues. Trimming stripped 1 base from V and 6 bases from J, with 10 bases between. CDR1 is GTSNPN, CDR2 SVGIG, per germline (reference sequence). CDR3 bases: TGTGCCTGGAGTGAGAATTCCGGTCAGCCCCAGCATTTT. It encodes CAWSENSGQPQHF.

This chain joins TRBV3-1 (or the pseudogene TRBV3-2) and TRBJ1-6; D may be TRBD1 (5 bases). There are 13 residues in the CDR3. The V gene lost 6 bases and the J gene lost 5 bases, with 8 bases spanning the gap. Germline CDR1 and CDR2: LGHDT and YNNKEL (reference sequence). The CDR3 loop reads CASRGVDNSPLHF. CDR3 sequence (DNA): TGTGCCAGCAGAGGGGTCGATAATTCACCCCTCCACTTT.

The CDR3 DNA sequence: TGCGCCAGCAGCTTGGGGGGGGTCCAAGAGACCCAGTACTTC. Translation: CASSLGGVQETQYF. V gene TRBV5-1 combines with J gene TRBJ2-5; tentative D call: TRBD2 (6 bases). Trimming took off 0 bases at V and 1 base at J, with 7 bases between the two ends. CDR1 and CDR2 from the germline V gene are SGHRS and YFSETQ. CDR3 length: 14 residues.

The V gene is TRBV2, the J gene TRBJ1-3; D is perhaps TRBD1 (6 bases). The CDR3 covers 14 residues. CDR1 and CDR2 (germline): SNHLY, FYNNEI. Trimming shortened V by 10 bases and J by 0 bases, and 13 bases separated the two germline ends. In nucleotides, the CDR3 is TGTGCCATCGGCGGGGGCAACTCTGGAAACACCATATATTTT. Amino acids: CAIGGGNSGNTIYF.

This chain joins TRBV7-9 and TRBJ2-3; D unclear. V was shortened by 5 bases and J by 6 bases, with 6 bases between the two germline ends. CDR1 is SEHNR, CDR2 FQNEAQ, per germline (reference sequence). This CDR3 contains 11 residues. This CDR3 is CASSRLDTQYF. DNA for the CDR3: TGTGCCAGCAGCCGTTTGGATACGCAGTATTTT.

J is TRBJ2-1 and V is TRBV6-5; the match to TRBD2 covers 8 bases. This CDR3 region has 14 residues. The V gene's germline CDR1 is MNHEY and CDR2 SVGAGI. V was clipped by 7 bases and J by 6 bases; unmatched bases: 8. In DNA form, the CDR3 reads TGTGCCAGCATTATTAGCGGGGAGACCAATGAGCAGTTCTTC. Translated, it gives CASIISGETNEQFF.

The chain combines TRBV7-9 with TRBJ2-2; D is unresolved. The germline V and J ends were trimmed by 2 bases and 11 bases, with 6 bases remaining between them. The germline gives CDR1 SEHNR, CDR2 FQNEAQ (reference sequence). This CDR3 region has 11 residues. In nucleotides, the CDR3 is TGTGCCAGCAGCTTACCTTTAGAGCTGTTTTTT. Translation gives CASSLPLELFF.

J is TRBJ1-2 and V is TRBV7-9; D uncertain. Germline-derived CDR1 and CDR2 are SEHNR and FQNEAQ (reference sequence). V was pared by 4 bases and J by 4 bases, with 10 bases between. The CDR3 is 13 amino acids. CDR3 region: CASSSPRSYGYTF. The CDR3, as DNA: TGTGCCAGCAGCTCCCCCCGGTCCTATGGCTACACCTTC.

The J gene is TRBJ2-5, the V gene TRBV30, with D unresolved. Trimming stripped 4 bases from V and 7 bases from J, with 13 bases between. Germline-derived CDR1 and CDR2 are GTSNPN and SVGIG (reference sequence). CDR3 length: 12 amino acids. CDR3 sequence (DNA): TGTGCCTGGAATCCCAGTACGGGGACCCAGTACTTC. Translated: CAWNPSTGTQYF.

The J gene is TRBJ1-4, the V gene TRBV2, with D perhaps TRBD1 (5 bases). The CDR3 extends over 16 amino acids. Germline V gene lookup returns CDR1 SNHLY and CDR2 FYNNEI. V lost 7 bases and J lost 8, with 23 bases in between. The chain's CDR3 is CASTIQMGQVGEKLFF. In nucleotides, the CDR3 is TGTGCCAGCACTATACAAATGGGGCAAGTCGGAGAAAAACTGTTTTTT.

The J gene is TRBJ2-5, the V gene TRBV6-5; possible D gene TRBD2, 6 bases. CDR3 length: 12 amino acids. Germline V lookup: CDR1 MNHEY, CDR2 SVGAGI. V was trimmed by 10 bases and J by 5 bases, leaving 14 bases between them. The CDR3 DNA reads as TGTGCCACGACTAGTCTTGGGGAGACCCAGTACTTC. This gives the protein CATTSLGETQYF.

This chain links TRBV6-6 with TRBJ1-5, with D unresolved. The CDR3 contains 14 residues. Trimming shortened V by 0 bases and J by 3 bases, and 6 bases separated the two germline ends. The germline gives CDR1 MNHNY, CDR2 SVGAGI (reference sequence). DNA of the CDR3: TGTGCCAGCAGTTACTCGGAGTACAATCAGCCCCAGCATTTT. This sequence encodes CASSYSEYNQPQHF.

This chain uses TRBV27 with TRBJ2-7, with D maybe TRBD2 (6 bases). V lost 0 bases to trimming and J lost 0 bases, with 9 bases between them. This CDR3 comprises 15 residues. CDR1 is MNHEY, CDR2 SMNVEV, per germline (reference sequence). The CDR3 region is CASSLSAGGSYEQYF. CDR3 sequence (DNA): TGTGCCAGCAGTTTATCCGCCGGGGGCTCCTACGAGCAGTACTTC.

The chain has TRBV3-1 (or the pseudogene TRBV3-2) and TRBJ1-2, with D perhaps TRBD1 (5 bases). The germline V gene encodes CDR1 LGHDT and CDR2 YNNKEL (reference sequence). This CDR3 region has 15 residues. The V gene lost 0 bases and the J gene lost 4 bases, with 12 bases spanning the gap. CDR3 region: CASSQDSGRGYGYTF. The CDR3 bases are TGTGCCAGCAGCCAAGACTCAGGAAGGGGCTATGGCTACACCTTC.

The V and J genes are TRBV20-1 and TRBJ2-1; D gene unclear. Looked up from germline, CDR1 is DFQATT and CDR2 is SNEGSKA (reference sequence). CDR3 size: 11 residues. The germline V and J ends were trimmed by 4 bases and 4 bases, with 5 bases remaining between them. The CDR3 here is CSATLYNEQFF. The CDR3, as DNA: TGCAGTGCTACCTTGTACAATGAGCAGTTCTTC.